The 27 T cell receptor beta chains below all came from one sample that was sequenced in a study of T cells in Graves' hyperthyroidism and ophthalmopathy. Using RNA transcripts as the source, TCR beta CDR3 regions were amplified. HTBI primers were used for first-round RT-PCR of the TCR CDR3. In TCRdb, the multiplex PCR reads were re-called with MiXCR into one record per CDR3 protein. In the table there are about 410,000 distinct CDR3 sequences, roughly 15% of which are singletons. The sequenced material came from blood. These receptors were collected from a woman in her 30s with Graves' ophthalmopathy.

This sequence joins TRBV20-1 and TRBJ2-5; TRBD1 matches 11 bases. V gave up 5 bases and J gave up 4 bases; unmatched junction bases: 9. The germline gives CDR1 DFQATT, CDR2 SNEGSKA (reference sequence). This CDR3 is built from 15 residues. Here the CDR3 reads CSAPSGDRGLETQYF. CDR3 nucleotides: TGCAGTGCTCCTTCAGGGGACAGGGGGTTAGAGACCCAGTACTTC.

This clonotype was seen at least ten times. V gene TRBV6-1 combines with J gene TRBJ1-5; D remains unclear. This CDR3 has 13 residues. CDR1 is MNHNS, CDR2 SASEGT, per germline. Trimming pared 8 bases from V and 3 bases from J, leaving 11 bases between. The CDR3 nucleotides are TGTGCCAGCGGCCAGGCACACAATCAGCCCCAGCATTTT. It translates to CASGQAHNQPQHF.

This clonotype was picked up many times. The rearrangement links TRBV28 to TRBJ1-3, with 9 nucleotides matching TRBD1. Germline assignment: CDR1 MDHEN and CDR2 SYDVKM. The CDR3 covers 16 residues. The ends lost 6 bases at V and 0 bases at J; junction bases unmatched: 6. DNA for the CDR3: TGTGCCAGCAGCTCGGGGACAGGGAACTCTGGAAACACCATATATTTT. Translating gives CASSSGTGNSGNTIYF.

This chain uses TRBV9 with TRBJ1-4; a weak D match, TRBD1 (5 bases). V gave up 10 bases and J gave up 0 bases, with 19 bases separating them. Per germline, CDR1 SGDLS and CDR2 YYNGEE. The CDR3 sequence is 16 residues long. The CDR3 coding sequence is TGTGCCGGGGGGTACAGAGCCTCTGCAACTAATGAAAAACTGTTTTTT. This encodes CAGGYRASATNEKLFF.

This clonotype has ten or more counts. CDR3 loop: CASSPGTAKYEQYF. The DNA for the CDR3 is TGCGCCAGCAGCCCCGGGACAGCAAAATACGAGCAGTACTTC. The V gene is TRBV5-1, the J gene TRBJ2-7; 7 positions agree with TRBD1. This CDR3 contains 14 residues. The germline CDR1 and CDR2 sequences are SGHRS and YFSETQ. Trimming cost V 4 bases and J 4 bases; bases outside gene matches: 8. Full variable domain (rest looked up from reference TRBV5-1 and TRBJ2-7): KAGVTQTPRYLIKTRGQQVTLSCSPISGHRSVSWYQQTPGQGLQFLFEYFSETQRNKGNFPGRFSGRQFSNSRSEMNVSTLELGDSALYLCASSPGTAKYEQYFGPGTRLTVT.

This clonotype occurred many times. The CDR3 reads CASSLRASGGELSSYNEQFF. CDR3 in DNA: TGTGCCAGCAGCTTACGGGCTAGCGGGGGGGAACTGAGCTCCTACAATGAGCAGTTCTTC. The chain carries TRBV7-2 and TRBJ2-1; 12 nucleotides align to TRBD2. The CDR3 extends over 20 amino acids. V lost 2 bases and J lost 0; bases outside the gene matches: 11. Per the germline V gene, CDR1 is SGHTA and CDR2 is FQGNSA.

This clonotype appeared many times. CDR3 sequence: CASRQSGGALETQYF. The CDR3 nucleotides read TGTGCCAGCAGGCAAAGCGGGGGGGCCTTAGAGACCCAGTACTTC. This chain connects TRBV7-3 to TRBJ2-5, with 10 nucleotides matching TRBD2. The CDR3 extends over 15 amino acids. J was trimmed by 4 bases and V by 6 bases; bases with no gene match: 8. Germline CDR1 is SGHTA and CDR2 is FQGTGA.

In this sample, this clonotype turned up many times. This CDR3 is CASTQAGDGYNEQFF. CDR3 nucleotide sequence: TGTGCCAGCACCCAGGCAGGGGATGGCTACAATGAGCAGTTCTTC. The chain couples TRBV6-1 to TRBJ2-1, with D perhaps TRBD1 (6 bases). The CDR3 has 15 amino acids. The V end was cut by 7 bases, the J end by 3 bases, with 16 bases between. The V gene's germline CDR1 is MNHNS and CDR2 SASEGT.

On this clonotype: A much larger clone differs from this one at a single base, so this may be a read error. The V and J genes are TRBV13 and TRBJ1-4; 7 positions match TRBD1. CDR1 and CDR2 from the germline V gene are PRHDT and FYEKMQ (reference sequence). The CDR3 consists of 14 residues. The CDR3 bases are TGTACCAGCAGCCACCAGACAGGGCAGGAAAAACTGTTTTTT. This gives the protein CTSSHQTGQEKLFF.

This clonotype was detected ten times or more. The rearrangement links TRBV30 to TRBJ1-2, with D perhaps TRBD1 (6 bases). Trimming left V 0 bases short and J 0 bases short, with 14 bases between. The CDR3 is 16 residues long. Per germline, CDR1 GTSNPN and CDR2 SVGIG (reference sequence). In DNA form, the CDR3 reads TGTGCCTGGAGTGTAGCAGGGGCCGGGACTAACTATGGCTACACCTTC. Its translation: CAWSVAGAGTNYGYTF.

The chain joins TRBV25-1 to TRBJ1-2; D call uncertain. CDR1 is MGHDK, CDR2 SYGVNS, per germline. The V and J ends lost 4 bases and 5 bases respectively, with 11 bases between them. The CDR3 is 13 amino acids. Here the CDR3 DNA reads TGTGCCAGCAGTGTTTGGGGAACATATGGCTACACCTTC. It codes for CASSVWGTYGYTF.

This clonotype was seen ten or more times. The chain uses TRBV6-1 and TRBJ2-7; D is perhaps TRBD1 (6 bases). Trimming took 4 bases from V and 2 from J, leaving 12 bases between them. The CDR3 totals 14 residues. CDR1 is MNHNS, CDR2 SASEGT, per germline. This CDR3 is CASSVGDTTYEQYF. CDR3 DNA: TGTGCCAGCAGTGTGGGGGACACAACCTACGAGCAGTACTTC.

In its sample, this clonotype was seen many times. The gene calls are TRBV19 and TRBJ1-1; D remains unclear. The germline gives CDR1 LNHDA, CDR2 SQIVND (reference sequence). CDR3 length: 14 amino acids. V was pared by 7 bases and J by 0 bases, with 12 bases between. The CDR3 sequence: CASTPAPMNTEAFF. CDR3 in DNA: TGTGCCAGTACCCCGGCCCCGATGAACACTGAAGCTTTCTTT.

The gene calls are TRBV6-1 and TRBJ1-2, with 7 bases matching TRBD1. Unmatched junction bases numbered 6, after V lost 6 bases and J lost 2 bases. The length of the CDR3 is 14 residues. Germline assignment: CDR1 MNHNS and CDR2 SASEGT. CDR3 in amino acids: CASRETGENYGYTF. The DNA for the CDR3 is TGTGCCAGCAGAGAAACAGGGGAGAACTATGGCTACACCTTC.

This clonotype was observed a few times. CDR3 sequence (DNA): TGTGCCAGCAGCCAAGTGGGGATGCACTACGAGCAGTACTTC. It encodes CASSQVGMHYEQYF. This chain connects TRBV3-1 to TRBJ2-7; no firm D call. The CDR3 has 14 amino acids. CDR1 is LGHDT and CDR2 is YNNKEL in the germline V gene (reference sequence). V lost 1 base, J lost 3 bases, and 10 bases lay in between.

To note about this clonotype: A much larger clone is a single base away; this may be a read error. The gene calls are TRBV28 and TRBJ2-2; tentatively, D is TRBD1 or TRBD2 (5 bases each). The CDR3 consists of 14 residues. The germline gives CDR1 MDHEN, CDR2 SYDVKM. The CDR3 DNA follows: TGTGCCAGCAGGGAAGACAGATTCACCGGGGAGCCGTTTTTT. This codes for CASREDRFTGEPFF.

This clonotype was counted only a few times. V gene TRBV16 combines with J gene TRBJ2-7; D remains unclear. V lost 2 bases and J 5 bases, leaving 13 bases between the germline ends. Per the germline V gene, CDR1 is KGHSY and CDR2 is FQNENV. This CDR3 is built from 14 residues. CDR3 residues: CASSQKIWAHEQYF. The CDR3 DNA sequence: TGTGCCAGCAGCCAAAAGATCTGGGCCCACGAGCAGTACTTC.

Ten or more counts support this clonotype. The chain uses TRBV28 and TRBJ2-7; D remains unclear. CDR3 length equals 12 residues. Trimming removed 6 bases at V and 5 bases at J, with 11 bases between. Germline CDR1 reads MDHEN; CDR2 reads SYDVKM. The CDR3 DNA reads TGTGCCAGCAGCCCCGTGGGGAACGAGCAGTACTTC. Encoded protein: CASSPVGNEQYF.

This clonotype was seen more than once but under ten times. A clone one base away is much larger, so this may be a read error. This rearrangement joins TRBV2 to TRBJ1-2; D is unclear. Germline V gives CDR1 SNHLY, CDR2 FYNNEI. Trimming took off 8 bases at V and 13 bases at J, with 14 bases between the two ends. The CDR3 runs 10 residues. CDR3 nucleotides: TGTGCCAGCGGTGGGCCGGCTGGCACCTTC. It codes for CASGGPAGTF. Filled out from reference TRBV2 and TRBJ1-2, the complete variable domain reads EPEVTQTPSHQVTQMGQEVILRCVPISNHLYFYWYRQILGQKVEFLVSFYNNEISEKSEIFDDQFSVERPDGSNFTLKIRSTKLEDSAMYFCASGGPAGTFGSGTRLTVV.

This clonotype was recorded a few times. The V call is TRBV4-1, the J call TRBJ2-3, with a tentative D call TRBD2 (5 bases). Germline CDR1 reads MGHRA; CDR2 reads YSYEKL. This CDR3 contains 17 residues. With 0 bases removed from V and 1 base from J, the gap between germline ends came to 14 bases. The CDR3 reads CASSQEEGGPRTDTQYF. The DNA for the CDR3 is TGCGCCAGCAGCCAAGAAGAAGGAGGACCTCGCACAGATACGCAGTATTTT.

The chain recombines TRBV6-1 with TRBJ2-7, with 8 bases lining up with TRBD2. The germline V gene has CDR1 MNHNS and CDR2 SASEGT. The V and J ends lost 6 bases and 6 bases, in that order; junction bases with no gene match: 7. The CDR3 runs to 13 residues. CDR3: CASSRGGGSEQYF. The CDR3 DNA is TGTGCCAGCAGCCGGGGGGGCGGGTCCGAGCAGTACTTC.

The chain links TRBV11-2 to TRBJ1-1; D is unclear. V was shortened by 5 bases and J by 3 bases, with 13 bases between the two germline ends. Germline loops: CDR1 SGHAT, CDR2 FQNNGV. The CDR3 consists of 14 residues. The CDR3 loop is CASSTNRADTEAFF. The CDR3 DNA sequence: TGTGCCAGCAGCACAAACCGGGCGGACACTGAAGCTTTCTTT.

The table lists this clonotype with many counts. V usage is TRBV28 and J usage is TRBJ2-3, with 12 nucleotides matching TRBD2. The CDR3 is made up of 17 amino acids. Germline V lookup: CDR1 MDHEN, CDR2 SYDVKM. The V gene end was trimmed by 5 bases and the J gene end by 8 bases; junction bases not matched to a gene: 14. CDR3 coding DNA: TGTGCCAGCAGTCCCCCACCCCCTAGCGGGGGGGCCGGTACGCAGTATTTT. This encodes CASSPPPPSGGAGTQYF.

As concerns this clonotype: Being one base from a much bigger clone, this may be a read error. The V gene is TRBV4-1, the J gene TRBJ1-1; 8 nucleotides match TRBD1. Germline CDR1 MGHRA, CDR2 YSYEKL. This CDR3 comprises 14 residues. The CDR3, as DNA: TGCGCCGGCAGCCATCCGGACAGGGCCAGTGAAGCTTTCTTT. This translates into CAGSHPDRASEAFF.

This clonotype was picked up many times. V is TRBV5-1 and J is TRBJ2-5, with 9 nucleotides matching TRBD1. Trimming cost V 5 bases and J 4 bases; bases outside gene matches: 9. Germline assignment: CDR1 SGHRS and CDR2 YFSETQ. The CDR3 runs to 15 residues. The CDR3 bases are TGCGCCAGCAGTAAAGAACAGGGGGCCGGAGAGACCCAGTACTTC. Translated, it gives CASSKEQGAGETQYF.

V usage is TRBV27 and J usage is TRBJ2-1, with D perhaps matching TRBD2 (5 bases). In germline, CDR1 is MNHEY, CDR2 SMNVEV (reference sequence). This CDR3 is 14 amino acids long. V was shortened by 3 bases and J by 15 bases, with 21 bases between the two germline ends. The DNA of the CDR3 is TGTGCCAGCAGTTTGGCGGGTGGCTTCAATGAGTGGTTCTTC. It yields the protein CASSLAGGFNEWFF.

The table lists this clonotype with many counts. This rearrangement joins TRBV3-1 to TRBJ1-2; D is possibly TRBD1 (5 bases). With 0 bases removed from V and 4 bases from J, the gap between germline ends came to 15 bases. Per the germline V gene, CDR1 is LGHDT and CDR2 is YNNKEL (reference sequence). The CDR3 contains 16 residues. Written as DNA, the CDR3 is TGTGCCAGCAGCCAAGATACTCACAGGATAGGCTATGGCTACACCTTC. Amino acid sequence: CASSQDTHRIGYGYTF.